This T cell receptor (beta chain) was sequenced in a study of T cell changes during pregnancy in multiple sclerosis. This CDR3 is built from 15 residues. Germline CDR1 is MRHNA and CDR2 is SNTAGT. V was clipped by 0 bases and J by 9 bases; unmatched bases: 2. Produced via immunoSEQ multiplex PCR; TCRdb's table is partial and in-frame only. Here the sample spans some 38,000 clones, more than 75% being singletons. The clonotype originates from a female donor with multiple sclerosis, enrolled in a pregnancy study. The chain joins TRBV6-4 to TRBJ1-6; 10 nucleotides match TRBD1. Sample: CD8+ T cells from peripheral blood mononuclear cells, taken in the third trimester of pregnancy. CDR3 DNA sequence: TGTGCCAGCAGTGACTCCGGACAGGGGGGTTCACCCCTCCACTTT. Amino acid sequence: CASSDSGQGGSPLHF.